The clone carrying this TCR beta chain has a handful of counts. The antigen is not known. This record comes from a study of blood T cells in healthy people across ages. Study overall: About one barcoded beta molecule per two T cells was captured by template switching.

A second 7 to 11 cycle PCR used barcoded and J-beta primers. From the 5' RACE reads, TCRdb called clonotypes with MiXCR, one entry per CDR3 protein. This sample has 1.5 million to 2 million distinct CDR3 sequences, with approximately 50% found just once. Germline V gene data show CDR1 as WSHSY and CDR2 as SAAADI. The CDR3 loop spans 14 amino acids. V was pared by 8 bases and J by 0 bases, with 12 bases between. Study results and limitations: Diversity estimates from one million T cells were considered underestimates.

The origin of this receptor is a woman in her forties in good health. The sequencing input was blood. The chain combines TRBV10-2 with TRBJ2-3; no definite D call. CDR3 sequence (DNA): TGCGCCAGCGAAGAGAGCCCTAGCACAGATACGCAGTATTTT. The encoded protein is CASEESPSTDTQYF.